This T cell receptor beta chain was observed in a study of immune evolution from preneoplasia to lung adenocarcinoma (dated by TCRdb to about 2021). As for the study more broadly: No AAH lesions showed HLA loss of heterozygosity, compared with 7% of AIS, 15% of MIA and roughly 35% of ADC lesions. The study combined immune gene expression, TCR sequencing and multiplex immunofluorescence to profile immune contexture across lung adenocarcinoma precursors and invasive adenocarcinoma. Sample size was determined by specimen availability and not by a prior power calculation. The immune data were combined with whole exome sequencing and methylation data from the same cohort of nodules. Resected precursor lesions (AAH, AIS, MIA) and invasive adenocarcinomas were compared with paired morphologically normal lung tissue. In total, the cohort included roughly 49 patients with pulmonary nodules, all of whom underwent surgical resection. TCR sequencing data came from approximately 46 patients. Class I HLA alleles were inferred from exome data with POLYSOLVER, and allele-specific HLA loss was detected with LOHHLA. The study reported that about a hundred samples were used for TCR sequencing.

Study-level results and caveats: Normal lung had the highest top T cell clone frequencies, which appeared to decline progressively from AAH through AIS, MIA and invasive adenocarcinoma. T cell clonality was highest in KRAS-mutant nodules compared with EGFR-mutant or double wild-type lesions. The findings were based on association rather than direct causation, and larger cohorts with long-term follow-up and longitudinal biopsies were deemed needed. Clonality was highest in normal lung, while later-stage lesions appeared to show lower clonality but higher T cell density and diversity. Because all patients came from Japan and China, whether the findings apply to Western populations was uncertain.

Resection was performed on patients in Japan or China between the mid-2010s and the late 2010s. Histologic diagnosis of each case was confirmed independently by two lung cancer pathologists on H&E slides. For nucleic acid extraction, premalignant or tumor cells were enriched by macro-dissection following pathologic assessment. FFPE tissue was used for DNA isolation with the AllPrep DNA/RNA FFPE Kit. On this clone itself: The clone's antigen remains unknown. No base-level quality is on record; no much larger clone is a single base apart.

V was cut back by 1 base and J by 7 bases, leaving a gap of 11 bases between them. CDR1 is given as SEHNR and CDR2 as FQNEAQ, both from the germline V gene (reference sequence). Inclusive of the bounding cysteine and phenylalanine, the CDR3 is 13 residues long. This entry keeps only the CDR3 DNA: 39 bases, framed from base 1. TCR beta CDR3 regions were sequenced from DNA using the immunoSEQ hsTCRbeta Kit. On the study's bioinformatics: TCR sequencing data were analysed with the ImmunoSEQ Analyzer. T cell clonality was defined as 1 minus Pielou's evenness, as computed on productive rearrangements. To measure T cell diversity, the inverse Simpson index was applied to productive templates. T cell density was expressed as TCR beta template counts normalized to usable DNA, with usable DNA estimated by amplifying and sequencing housekeeping genes. Two-sided Kruskal-Wallis tests were used to compare TCR metrics between histologic stages. Entries here come from immuneACCESS through TCRdb and include only in-frame sequences with V and J called. Some clones fail to appear in such tables; in the studies checked, an unresolved V gene covers under half of the shortfall, and the cause of the remainder is unknown. V and J calls and clone size come straight from that table; D and trimming were deduced from the DNA. The sample data list about 7,800 clones, and around 70% of these were observed just once. Approximately 10% of the sample belongs to the ten largest clones.

The TCR comes from a donor aged 70 or older with lung adenocarcinoma. Some clones in this sample may be carry-over from other donors' samples. Sequencing input: FFPE lung adenocarcinoma in situ tissue. The cell subset or site label here, explained by the study, means: preinvasive adenocarcinoma in situ (AIS). This chain joins TRBV7-9 to TRBJ2-7; no D gene call is confident. The CDR3 has the sequence CASSLGSLGEQYF. Read as DNA, the sequence is TGTGCCAGCAGCTTAGGCAGCCTGGGTGAGCAGTACTTC. The full variable domain, completed from the reference TRBV7-9 and TRBJ2-7 proteins outside the CDR3, reads DTGVSQNPRHKITKRGQNVTFRCDPISEHNRLYWYRQTLGQGPEFLTYFQNEAQLEKSRLLSDRFSAERPKGSFSTLEIQRTEQGDSAMYLCASSLGSLGEQYFGPGTRLTVT.